This T cell receptor beta chain comes out of a study of blood T cell repertoires in COVID-19. Study background: The study drew acute and convalescent COVID-19 samples from the United States, Italy and Spain.

Method: immunoSEQ multiplex PCR; TCRdb's copy keeps in-frame clones and lacks some. The repertoire holds 85,000 to 100,000 clones, about 83% seen once, with 15% to 20% in the top ten. This clone was counted once. Germline V gene sequence: CDR1 MGHDK, CDR2 SYGVNS. The CDR3 has 15 residues. The trim removed 3 bases at V and 7 bases at J, leaving 6 bases unmatched. In Seattle, patients joined the study during active infection and were tracked longitudinally. The specimen was peripheral blood. V and J are TRBV25-1 and TRBJ1-6; the match to TRBD1 covers 7 bases. This sequence was found in an older woman with COVID-19, enrolled during active disease. The CDR3 DNA follows: TGTGCCAGCAGTGATTCTGGGACAGACAATTCACCCCTCCACTTT. Translation gives CASSDSGTDNSPLHF.